Shown below are 25 T cell receptor beta chains from a single sample sequenced in a study of cytomegalovirus exposure and HLA in healthy donors. Amplification used 60 Vbeta primers and 13 Jbeta primers. Produced via immunoSEQ multiplex PCR; TCRdb's table is partial and in-frame only. The top ten clones hold around 18% of a sample with about 75,000 clones, approximately 80% of them seen once. Sequencing input: PBMCs. These receptors originate from a man between 65 and 79 years old in good health and CMV-seropositive.

The rearrangement links TRBV7-2 to TRBJ1-2; tentatively, D is TRBD1 (6 bases). The CDR3 runs 12 residues. Trimming removed 5 bases at V and 5 bases at J, with 9 bases between. Germline values: CDR1 SGHTA, CDR2 FQGNSA. This CDR3 is CASSQDSYGYTF. Here the CDR3 DNA reads TGTGCCAGCAGCCAGGACAGTTATGGCTACACCTTC.

A few counts support this clone. The V and J genes are TRBV25-1 and TRBJ2-1; no reliable D call. The CDR3 is 13 amino acids. Trimming cost V 3 bases and J 9 bases, with 12 bases left between them. CDR1 MGHDK and CDR2 SYGVNS come from the germline V gene. CDR3 nucleotide sequence: TGTGCCAGCAGTGACGGTGGCACTATTGAGCAGTTCTTC. This encodes CASSDGGTIEQFF.

The rearrangement joins TRBV18 to TRBJ2-2; 7 bases fit TRBD1. The CDR3 covers 15 residues. V gave up 2 bases and J gave up 4 bases; unmatched junction bases: 4. The V gene's germline CDR1 is KGHSH and CDR2 LQKENI. The CDR3 nucleotides are TGTGCCAGCTCACCAGGACAGGAAAGCACCGGGGAGCTGTTTTTT. Residues: CASSPGQESTGELFF.

The V and J genes are TRBV5-1 and TRBJ2-7; no clear D. Germline V gives CDR1 SGHRS, CDR2 YFSETQ. CDR3 length: 14 amino acids. V lost 0 bases and J lost 1, with 8 bases in between. The CDR3 DNA follows: TGCGCCAGCAGCTTGGTCCAGGCTTCCTACGAGCAGTACTTC. It yields the protein CASSLVQASYEQYF.

The J gene is TRBJ1-2, the V gene TRBV7-9; 10 bases agree with TRBD1. The CDR3 contains 14 residues. Germline assignment: CDR1 SEHNR and CDR2 FQNEAQ (reference sequence). The trim removed 3 bases at V and 6 bases at J, leaving 4 bases unmatched. CDR3 amino acids: CASSLGQGQDGYTF. For the CDR3, the DNA is TGTGCCAGCAGCTTGGGACAGGGGCAGGATGGCTACACCTTC.

The CDR3 is CASSGLAGAYNEQFF. The CDR3 DNA sequence: TGTGCCAGCAGTGGGTTGGCGGGGGCCTACAATGAGCAGTTCTTC. The V gene is TRBV25-1, the J gene TRBJ2-1; TRBD2 matches 7 bases. This CDR3 is built from 15 residues. The V gene end was trimmed by 4 bases and the J gene end by 2 bases; junction bases not matched to a gene: 5. Per germline, CDR1 MGHDK and CDR2 SYGVNS.

The chain uses TRBV10-3 and TRBJ1-5; D is unclear. The CDR3 has 13 residues. Germline assignment: CDR1 ENHRY and CDR2 SYGVKD. V was clipped by 6 bases and J by 6 bases, with 12 bases between them. DNA of the CDR3: TGTGCCATCAGCGGAGGGTTGGGTCAGCCCCAGCATTTT. Translation gives CAISGGLGQPQHF.

The J gene is TRBJ2-3, the V gene TRBV10-3; D unresolved. Germline values: CDR1 ENHRY, CDR2 SYGVKD. This CDR3 contains 16 residues. V was trimmed by 5 bases and J by 4 bases, leaving 19 bases between them. In nucleotides, the CDR3 is TGTGCCATCAGTAATAGGCACGGCGGATCGGCAGATACGCAGTATTTT. Translating it yields CAISNRHGGSADTQYF.

The V and J genes are TRBV10-1 and TRBJ2-7; 11 nucleotides agree with TRBD1. Unmatched junction bases numbered 1, after V lost 5 bases and J lost 4 bases. The CDR3 is 13 residues long. CDR1 and CDR2 from the germline V gene are WNHNN and SYGVQD (reference sequence). The CDR3: CASSRDRGYEQYF. In nucleotides, the CDR3 is TGCGCCAGCAGTCGGGACAGGGGGTACGAGCAGTACTTC.

This rearrangement joins TRBV7-2 to TRBJ2-3; 9 bases agree with TRBD2. CDR1 is SGHTA, CDR2 FQGNSA, per germline. The V gene end was trimmed by 2 bases and the J gene end by 6 bases; junction bases not matched to a gene: 6. The CDR3 totals 15 residues. DNA for the CDR3: TGTGCCAGCAGCTTAATGGCTAGCGGGGAGGATACGCAGTATTTT. Protein: CASSLMASGEDTQYF.

This sequence joins TRBV5-1 and TRBJ2-3; 14 bases are a match to TRBD2. V lost 4 bases and J lost 4; bases outside the gene matches: 8. This CDR3 comprises 17 residues. CDR1 is SGHRS, CDR2 YFSETQ, per germline. The CDR3 region has the DNA TGCGCCAGCAGCAATCGACTAGCGGGAGGGCTCCCAGATACGCAGTATTTT. Translating it yields CASSNRLAGGLPDTQYF.

This clone came up once. The V call is TRBV6-6, the J call TRBJ1-1, with 9 nucleotides matching TRBD1. The CDR3 is 15 amino acids. Germline CDR1 MNHNY, CDR2 SVGAGI (reference sequence). Trimming took 4 bases from V and 1 from J; bases not matched to a gene: 4. The CDR3 loop is CASSWGTGKNTEAFF. The CDR3 DNA reads as TGTGCCAGCAGTTGGGGGACAGGGAAGAACACTGAAGCTTTCTTT.

The rearrangement joins TRBV18 to TRBJ2-1, with D tentatively TRBD2 (6 bases). V was pared by 5 bases and J by 4 bases, with 9 bases between. Germline V gene data show CDR1 as KGHSH and CDR2 as LQKENI. This CDR3 has 13 residues. This CDR3 is CASSVAVYNEQFF. Here the CDR3 DNA reads TGTGCCAGCTCAGTAGCGGTGTACAATGAGCAGTTCTTC.

For this clone: The CDR3 carries no conserved terminal phenylalanine or tryptophan, so it likely arises from a read error. The V gene is TRBV27, the J gene TRBJ1-1, with D uncertain. The CDR3 is 13 amino acids. Trimming shortened V by 2 bases and J by 4 bases, and 8 bases separated the two germline ends. CDR1 MNHEY and CDR2 SMNVEV come from the germline V gene (reference sequence). The CDR3 sequence: CASSLEGGTEAFL. CDR3 sequence (DNA): TGTGCCAGCAGTTTAGAGGGTGGCACTGAAGCTTTCCTT.

In nucleotides, the CDR3 is TGTGCCAGCAGCCCGCTGGACAGCGAACCGGCCGGGGAGCTGTTTTTT. Its protein product is CASSPLDSEPAGELFF. The chain carries TRBV4-2 and TRBJ2-2; perhaps TRBD1 as D (6 bases). V was pared by 4 bases and J by 6 bases, with 18 bases between. The CDR3 is 16 amino acids. The germline V gene has CDR1 LGHNA and CDR2 YNFKEQ.

The J gene is TRBJ2-1, the V gene TRBV6-5; 7 nucleotides match TRBD1. With V trimmed by 2 bases and J by 4 bases, 5 bases remained unmatched. The CDR3 length is 15 residues. From germline, CDR1 is MNHEY and CDR2 SVGAGI. The CDR3 DNA reads TGTGCCAGCAGTTACGCCGGGACAGTTTACAATGAGCAGTTCTTC. Amino acids: CASSYAGTVYNEQFF.

This clone appeared once. This chain connects TRBV18 to TRBJ1-1; TRBD1 aligns across 7 bases. The CDR3 covers 15 residues. V gave up 1 base and J gave up 4 bases; unmatched junction bases: 6. CDR1 and CDR2 (germline): KGHSH, LQKENI. As DNA, the CDR3 is TGTGCCAGCTCACCACAAGGACAGGCAGCCACTGAAGCTTTCTTT. As protein: CASSPQGQAATEAFF.

The chain joins TRBV6-5 to TRBJ2-7; 9 positions agree with TRBD2. V lost 6 bases, J lost 3 bases, and 6 bases stayed unmatched. Germline loops: CDR1 MNHEY, CDR2 SVGAGI. CDR3 length: 14 residues. The CDR3 sequence is CASRMTSGFYEQYF. CDR3 sequence (DNA): TGTGCCAGCAGGATGACTAGCGGATTCTACGAGCAGTACTTC.

This chain uses TRBV6-5 with TRBJ2-3, with 7 bases matching TRBD1. Germline CDR1 is MNHEY and CDR2 is SVGAGI. This CDR3 region has 13 residues. Losses at the gene ends were 4 bases for V and 13 bases for J; bases not matched to a gene: 11. CDR3 coding DNA: TGTGCCAGCAGTTCTCTAACGACAGGGTTGAAGTATTTT. Its protein is CASSSLTTGLKYF.

J is TRBJ2-5 and V is TRBV18; 8 positions match TRBD2. There are 15 residues in the CDR3. Germline CDR1 and CDR2: KGHSH and LQKENI. J was trimmed by 4 bases and V by 1 base; bases with no gene match: 5. The CDR3 region is CASSPRAGTRETQYF. The CDR3 DNA reads as TGTGCCAGCTCACCACGAGCGGGGACTAGAGAGACCCAGTACTTC.

This clone was counted once. The chain has TRBV11-2 and TRBJ2-1; D may be TRBD1 (5 bases). The CDR3 consists of 16 residues. With 4 bases removed from V and 2 bases from J, the gap between germline ends came to 15 bases. CDR1 SGHAT and CDR2 FQNNGV come from the germline V gene. CDR3 coding DNA: TGTGCCAGCAGCTCCAGGGAAGTACCCCCCTACAATGAGCAGTTCTTC. This encodes CASSSREVPPYNEQFF.

This sequence joins TRBV4-1 and TRBJ2-1, with D perhaps matching TRBD2 (6 bases). V lost 0 bases and J lost 2, with 8 bases in between. CDR3 size: 15 residues. Germline V CDR1 and CDR2: MGHRA, YSYEKL. In DNA, the CDR3 is TGCGCCAGCAGCCAAGATAGCGGCCCCTACAATGAGCAGTTCTTC. Its protein is CASSQDSGPYNEQFF.

This chain joins TRBV7-6 and TRBJ1-5, with 7 bases lining up with TRBD1. J was trimmed by 6 bases and V by 4 bases; bases with no gene match: 9. The CDR3 spans 15 residues. Germline CDR1 reads SGHVS; CDR2 reads FNYEAQ. CDR3 DNA sequence: TGTGCCAGCAGCTACGGTGTGGGGGACAGTCAGCCCCAGCATTTT. Translated, it gives CASSYGVGDSQPQHF.

The gene calls are TRBV7-9 and TRBJ1-1, with D tentatively TRBD1 (6 bases). The CDR3 sequence is 14 residues long. The V end was cut by 7 bases, the J end by 3 bases, with 15 bases between. Germline assignment: CDR1 SEHNR and CDR2 FQNEAQ (reference sequence). CDR3 nucleotide sequence: TGTGCCAGCATCCGGGGAGGGGGGGACACTGAAGCTTTCTTT. Translating gives CASIRGGGDTEAFF.

This clone occurred once. The gene calls are TRBV28 and TRBJ1-2, with 10 bases that match TRBD1. CDR1 is MDHEN and CDR2 is SYDVKM in the germline V gene. With 3 bases clipped from V and 6 bases from J, the junction kept 4 bases outside the gene matches. The CDR3 runs to 14 residues. CDR3 nucleotide sequence: TGTGCCAGCAGTTTTGGGACAGGGGTTCATGGCTACACCTTC. Translation: CASSFGTGVHGYTF.